Listed below are T cell receptor beta chains from one sample, sequenced in a study of shared clonotypes between healthy human individuals. Generated by immunoSEQ multiplex PCR, the TCRdb table keeps only in-frame clones and is missing some. This table holds just over 2,000,000 clones, roughly 96% found once. Sequences were obtained from naive CD4+ T cells sorted from blood. The receptors were gathered from a man between 18 and 29 years old in good health. Both conserved end residues are part of each CDR3.

>14|TRBV27|TRBJ1-6
CASRGQTYNSPLHF
>15|TRBV5-4|TRBJ2-5
CASSPGTRQGETQYF
>16|TRBV27|TRBJ1-1
CASSFGQGAPNTEAFF
>13|TRBV4-1|TRBJ1-2
CASSQVDNYGYTF
>13|TRBV7-2|TRBJ1-1
CASSLAQGTEAFF
>15|TRBV4-1|TRBJ1-4
CASSQGGTDNEKLFF
>14|TRBV4-3|TRBJ2-2
CASSQVLLFGELFF
>15|TRBV4-1|TRBJ2-2
CASSQGAGITGELFF
>13|TRBV2|TRBJ1-5
CASSVDSQGPQHF
>16|TRBV5-1|TRBJ2-5
CASSLATSGREETQYF
>17|TRBV4-1|TRBJ1-6
CASSQGPASSYNSPLHF
>13|TRBV30|TRBJ2-4
CAWTGGAKNIQYF
>11|TRBV28|TRBJ1-2
CASSPQAGYTF